In this sample, the clone carrying this T cell receptor beta chain turned up many times. This specimen comes from a study of T cells in Graves' hyperthyroidism and ophthalmopathy. The investigators amplified TCR beta CDR3 regions from RNA transcripts. During a first-round RT-PCR of the TCR CDR3, the HTBI primer set was used. A single record per CDR3 protein comes from TCRdb applying MiXCR to the multiplex PCR reads. Seen here are a few hundred thousand distinct CDR3 sequences, 35% to 55% observed once, and the top ten hold around 7.7%. Trimming cost V 4 bases and J 7 bases; bases outside gene matches: 7. Germline values: CDR1 SEHNR, CDR2 FQNEAQ (reference sequence). The CDR3 is made up of 14 amino acids. With a duration under 2 months, the hyperthyroidism was newly diagnosed in patients aged 18 to 65.

This sequence was found in a woman aged 18 to 35 with Graves' hyperthyroidism. Material for sequencing was peripheral blood or thyroid tissue (not recorded which). V usage is TRBV7-9 and J usage is TRBJ2-7; 10 nucleotides line up with TRBD2. CDR3 coding DNA: TGTGCCAGCAGCTCATTAGCGGGAGGAGTAGAGCAGTACTTC. This gives the protein CASSSLAGGVEQYF.